Listed below are T cell receptor beta chains from one sample, sequenced in a study of T cells expressing NK-cell markers. For each CDR3 protein, TCRdb gives one entry from its re-call of the 5' RACE reads, without DNA. This sample's table has about 550,000 distinct CDR3 sequences. The source material was blood T cells: a sorted CD56 or NKG2C T cell subset, CD4+ or CD8+ T cells, or bulk PBMC T cells (not recorded which). The receptor source for this set is a man between 18 and 29 years old in good health. Both conserved end residues are part of each CDR3.

j_call,v_call,cdr3_aa
TRBJ2-3,TRBV12-3/TRBV12-4,CASSSSIRSTDTQYF
TRBJ2-7,TRBV10-3,CAISESGWRDGYEQYF
TRBJ2-2,TRBV28,CASSRTNTGELFF
TRBJ1-1,TRBV29-1,CSVAQGFTEAFF
TRBJ2-7,TRBV29-1,CSVAGQGISYEQYF
TRBJ1-1,TRBV12-5,CASGKENTEAFF
TRBJ2-1,TRBV7-9,CASNGSSPPGNEQFF
TRBJ1-2,TRBV20-1,CSAWGTGGEDGYTF
TRBJ2-3,TRBV9,CASSVDPLRRTDTQYF
TRBJ1-2,TRBV12-3/TRBV12-4,CASRLPRIVAGYTF
TRBJ2-7,TRBV11-2,CASSFRPESYEQYF
TRBJ2-7,TRBV20-1,CSARGQPGTRRAYEQYF
TRBJ2-5,TRBV7-3,CASSLYRRETQYF
TRBJ2-1,TRBV24-1,CATSGHGLAGNEQFF
TRBJ2-1,TRBV19,CASSTGTGLYNEQFF
TRBJ2-5,TRBV6-5,CASCTRQGAVGETQYF
TRBJ1-3,TRBV5-6,CASSDRVVSGNTIYF
TRBJ2-1,TRBV20-1,CSARDPRRANNEQFF
TRBJ2-7,TRBV5-6,CASSLSKGEYEQYF
TRBJ2-1,TRBV12-3/TRBV12-4,CASSWREADDNEQFF
TRBJ2-3,TRBV7-8,CASSATTGAFTDTQYF
TRBJ2-1,TRBV5-4,CASSLDLGRATYNEQFF
TRBJ2-7,TRBV12-3/TRBV12-4,CASSLAQGTYEQYF
TRBJ2-5,TRBV10-3,CAINPSGRTETQYF
TRBJ1-3,TRBV7-8,CASSWAETETGNTIYF
TRBJ2-2,TRBV21-1,CASSKPRGSKNTGELFF
TRBJ2-1,TRBV6-4,CASSDSPGASERFF
TRBJ2-3,TRBV20-1,CSASSWGTDTQYF
TRBJ2-1,TRBV12-3/TRBV12-4,CASRGLANEQFF
TRBJ1-1,TRBV7-8,CASTEGVGWRTEAFF
TRBJ2-1,TRBV29-1,CSARYRRGRGNEQFF
TRBJ2-7,TRBV20-1,CSAVAGAASYEQYF
TRBJ2-5,TRBV7-8,CASSLETLLGETQYF
TRBJ2-3,TRBV10-3,CAVQPGLAAVGDTQYF
TRBJ2-2,TRBV9,CASSRDFSSAVRELFF
TRBJ2-1,TRBV20-1,CSASNYRVAYNEQFF
TRBJ1-4,TRBV5-1,CASSLEDGGNEKLFF
TRBJ2-1,TRBV12-3/TRBV12-4,CASGLYNEQFF
TRBJ2-2,TRBV7-2,CASSYGTFGGELFF
TRBJ2-1,TRBV28,CASRAGLEEQFF
TRBJ2-1,TRBV5-1,CASSLGRGNEQFF
TRBJ2-3,TRBV29-1,CSVGSSGRVADTQYF
TRBJ2-1,TRBV7-9,CASSFSGQGDNEQFF
TRBJ2-1,TRBV4-1,CASSLARDNEQFF
TRBJ2-5,TRBV7-2,CASSFRTNRQETQYF
TRBJ2-7,TRBV15,CATSRENLDGQYF
TRBJ2-7,TRBV20-1,CSAHWEGNTFPEQYF
TRBJ2-5,TRBV6-6,CATARDSQETQYF
TRBJ2-2,TRBV12-3/TRBV12-4,CASSRGGPGELFF
TRBJ2-1,TRBV4-3,CASSFTSGGSSYNEQFF
TRBJ1-4,TRBV11-2,CASGSTNEKLFF
TRBJ2-2,TRBV29-1,CSVITEGPNTGELFF
TRBJ2-1,TRBV15,CATSTKLPGLAYNEQFF
TRBJ2-2,TRBV9,CASSARDFLLGAGELFF
TRBJ1-4,TRBV12-3/TRBV12-4,CASSLAMTLNEKLFF
TRBJ2-3,TRBV12-3/TRBV12-4,CASSFGAAISTDTQYF
TRBJ1-4,TRBV5-6,CASSLYRLSNEKLFF
TRBJ2-1,TRBV4-1,CASETSGSSGDEQFF
TRBJ2-7,TRBV18,CASSPSLAGFSYEQYF